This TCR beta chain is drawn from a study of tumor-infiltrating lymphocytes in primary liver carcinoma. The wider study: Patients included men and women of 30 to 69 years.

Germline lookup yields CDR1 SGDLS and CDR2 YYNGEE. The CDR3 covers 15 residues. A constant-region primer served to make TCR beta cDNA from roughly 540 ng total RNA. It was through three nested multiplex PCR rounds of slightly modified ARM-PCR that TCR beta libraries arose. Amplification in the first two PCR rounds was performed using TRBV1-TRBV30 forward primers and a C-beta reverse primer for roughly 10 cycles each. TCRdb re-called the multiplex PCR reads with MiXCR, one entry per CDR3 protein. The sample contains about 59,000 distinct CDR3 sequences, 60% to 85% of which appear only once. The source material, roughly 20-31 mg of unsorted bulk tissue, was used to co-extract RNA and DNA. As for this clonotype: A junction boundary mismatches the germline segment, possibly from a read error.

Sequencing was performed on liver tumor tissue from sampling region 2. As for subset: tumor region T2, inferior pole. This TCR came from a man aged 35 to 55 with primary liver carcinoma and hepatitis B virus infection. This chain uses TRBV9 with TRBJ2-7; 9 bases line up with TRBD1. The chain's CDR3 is CANSAGAGQGDEQYF. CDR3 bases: TGTGCCAACAGCGCCGGAGCGGGACAGGGTGACGAGCAGTACTTC.